Below, 29 T cell receptor beta chains from the same sample are listed, as sequenced in a study of T cells in Graves' hyperthyroidism and ophthalmopathy. The source material, RNA transcripts, was used to amplify TCR beta CDR3 regions. The TCR CDR3 first-round RT-PCR relied on the HTBI primer set. MiXCR, applied by TCRdb to the multiplex PCR reads, yields one record per CDR3 protein. The table records around 340,000 distinct CDR3 sequences, 17% of them present only once. Sequenced input: blood. The receptors were gathered from a woman aged 25 to 45 with Graves' hyperthyroidism that later progressed to Graves' ophthalmopathy.

This clonotype appeared many times. The J gene is TRBJ2-3, the V gene TRBV28; TRBD2 might be the D (5 bases). In germline, CDR1 is MDHEN, CDR2 SYDVKM. V lost 4 bases and J lost 2, with 22 bases in between. The CDR3 spans 18 residues. This CDR3 is CASSSHRGASDPTDTQYF. CDR3 DNA sequence: TGTGCCAGCAGTTCGCATCGGGGAGCGTCCGACCCCACAGATACGCAGTATTTT. Filled out from reference TRBV28 and TRBJ2-3, the complete variable domain reads DVKVTQSSRYLVKRTGEKVFLECVQDMDHENMFWYRQDPGLGLRLIYFSYDVKMKEKGDIPEGYSVSREKKERFSLILESASTNQTSMYLCASSSHRGASDPTDTQYFGPGTRLTVL.

The chain recombines TRBV27 with TRBJ2-2, with D possibly matching TRBD1 (6 bases). The CDR3 covers 12 residues. Trimming took off 4 bases at V and 12 bases at J, with 12 bases between the two ends. Germline V gives CDR1 MNHEY, CDR2 SMNVEV (reference sequence). CDR3 DNA sequence: TGTGCCAGCAGTTCTGGACAGCGGCAGCTGTTTTTT. This gives the protein CASSSGQRQLFF.

In this sample, this clonotype turned up many times. This sequence joins TRBV29-1 and TRBJ2-1; 12 nucleotides align to TRBD2. The V gene end was trimmed by 6 bases and the J gene end by 4 bases; junction bases not matched to a gene: 7. The CDR3 contains 15 residues. The germline V gene encodes CDR1 SQVTM and CDR2 ANQGSEA. This CDR3 is CSVRWTSGVYNEQFF. CDR3 coding DNA: TGCAGCGTCCGCTGGACTAGCGGGGTTTACAATGAGCAGTTCTTC.

In regard to this clonotype: A read error may explain this, as a much larger clone is one base away. This rearrangement joins TRBV6-5 to TRBJ2-3; D is unclear. Germline V gives CDR1 MNHEY, CDR2 SVGAGI. V lost 0 bases, J lost 0 bases, and 7 bases lay in between. The CDR3 is 15 residues long. CDR3 sequence reads: CASSYSAKSTDTQYF. The CDR3 region has the DNA TGTGCCAGCAGTTACTCAGCGAAAAGCACAGATACGCAGTATTTT.

In its sample, this clonotype was seen many times. The V and J genes are TRBV7-9 and TRBJ2-5; 9 bases are a match to TRBD1. The germline gives CDR1 SEHNR, CDR2 FQNEAQ (reference sequence). This CDR3 contains 14 residues. Trimming at V came to 5 bases and at J to 5 bases, leaving 6 bases not matched to a gene. CDR3 coding DNA: TGTGCCAGCAGCCTCACCGGGACAGGGGAGACCCAGTACTTC. Translated: CASSLTGTGETQYF. Based on the CDR3 plus reference TRBV7-9 and TRBJ2-5, the full variable domain is DTGVSQNPRHKITKRGQNVTFRCDPISEHNRLYWYRQTLGQGPEFLTYFQNEAQLEKSRLLSDRFSAERPKGSFSTLEIQRTEQGDSAMYLCASSLTGTGETQYFGPGTRLLVL.

This clonotype was seen ten or more times. The chain has TRBV7-9 and TRBJ2-3; possible D gene TRBD2, 6 bases. The CDR3 sequence is 13 residues long. Deletions cut 2 bases from V and 10 bases from J, with 13 bases between. The germline gives CDR1 SEHNR, CDR2 FQNEAQ (reference sequence). CDR3 in amino acids: CASSLLAEGAQYF. The CDR3 DNA is TGTGCCAGCAGCTTATTAGCGGAGGGAGCGCAGTATTTT.

This clonotype has ten or more counts. V and J are TRBV24-1 and TRBJ1-1; 8 nucleotides line up with TRBD1. The V and J ends lost 4 bases and 4 bases, in that order; junction bases with no gene match: 7. The CDR3 loop spans 15 amino acids. Germline V gene data show CDR1 as KGHDR and CDR2 as SFDVKD. The DNA for the CDR3 is TGTGCCACCAGTGACGCCCGGACAGGGCCCACTGAAGCTTTCTTT. Translated, it gives CATSDARTGPTEAFF.

This clonotype has ten or more counts. The gene calls are TRBV6-1 and TRBJ2-1; 11 bases match TRBD2. The germline gives CDR1 MNHNS, CDR2 SASEGT. The ends lost 6 bases at V and 0 bases at J; junction bases unmatched: 7. This CDR3 comprises 17 residues. This CDR3 is CASRPVSGRASYNEQFF. Here the CDR3 DNA reads TGTGCCAGCAGACCGGTTAGCGGGAGGGCCTCCTACAATGAGCAGTTCTTC.

V is TRBV2 and J is TRBJ2-7; 9 bases agree with TRBD1. CDR3 length: 15 amino acids. The trim removed 3 bases at V and 7 bases at J, leaving 10 bases unmatched. Looked up from germline, CDR1 is SNHLY and CDR2 is FYNNEI. The CDR3: CASSEGGQGRKEQYF. The CDR3 nucleotides read TGTGCCAGCAGTGAGGGGGGACAGGGAAGAAAGGAGCAGTACTTC.

This clonotype showed up just a few times. The chain combines TRBV3-1 with TRBJ2-6; 7 nucleotides align to TRBD1. The CDR3 runs to 19 residues. Losses at the gene ends were 1 base for V and 2 bases for J; bases not matched to a gene: 11. Germline V CDR1 and CDR2: LGHDT, YNNKEL (reference sequence). This CDR3 reads CASSQGDRAAPTGANVLTF. DNA for the CDR3: TGTGCCAGCAGCCAAGGAGACAGGGCCGCCCCCACTGGGGCCAACGTCCTGACTTTC.

There are many counts of this clonotype. A much larger clone lies one base from this, so it may be a read error. The chain is built from TRBV2 and TRBJ2-1; 7 bases line up with TRBD2. J gave up 9 bases and V 11 bases, and 13 bases lay outside the gene matches. This CDR3 comprises 13 residues. Germline CDR1 is SNHLY and CDR2 is FYNNEI. As DNA, the CDR3 is TGTGCCGGCGTCCTAGCGGAGAGGGGTGAGCAGTTCTTC. It translates to CAGVLAERGEQFF.

The sample holds many counts of this clonotype. The chain couples TRBV7-9 to TRBJ2-3, with TRBD2 identical over 10 bases. Germline CDR1 and CDR2: SEHNR and FQNEAQ (reference sequence). The V gene end was trimmed by 5 bases and the J gene end by 5 bases; junction bases not matched to a gene: 7. The CDR3 covers 15 residues. Here the CDR3 reads CASSPSGGAEDTQYF. CDR3 nucleotides: TGTGCCAGCAGCCCCAGCGGGGGGGCTGAAGATACGCAGTATTTT. The variable domain in full, with the rest retrieved from reference TRBV7-9 and TRBJ2-3, is DTGVSQNPRHKITKRGQNVTFRCDPISEHNRLYWYRQTLGQGPEFLTYFQNEAQLEKSRLLSDRFSAERPKGSFSTLEIQRTEQGDSAMYLCASSPSGGAEDTQYFGPGTRLTVL.

The rearrangement links TRBV7-9 to TRBJ1-4; 8 bases agree with TRBD1. J gave up 7 bases and V 5 bases, and 6 bases lay outside the gene matches. The length of the CDR3 is 14 residues. Germline values: CDR1 SEHNR, CDR2 FQNEAQ (reference sequence). This CDR3 is CASSLDRGIEKLFF. The CDR3, as DNA: TGTGCCAGCAGCCTCGACAGGGGTATTGAAAAACTGTTTTTT. Variable domain in full (rest from reference TRBV7-9 and TRBJ1-4): DTGVSQNPRHKITKRGQNVTFRCDPISEHNRLYWYRQTLGQGPEFLTYFQNEAQLEKSRLLSDRFSAERPKGSFSTLEIQRTEQGDSAMYLCASSLDRGIEKLFFGSGTQLSVL.

The table lists this clonotype with many counts. The chain is built from TRBV12-3 or TRBV12-4 and TRBJ1-1; TRBD1 matches 9 bases. V was pared by 8 bases and J by 6 bases, with 7 bases of the junction left unmatched. The CDR3 has 13 amino acids. CDR3 nucleotides: TGTGCCAGCTGCACAGGGGGCTGCGCTGAAGCTTTCTTT. Amino acids: CASCTGGCAEAFF.

This clonotype was counted a few times. The chain recombines TRBV7-9 with TRBJ2-2, with TRBD2 as a possible D gene (6 bases). V lost 5 bases and J 2 bases, leaving 12 bases between the germline ends. The CDR3 consists of 15 residues. Germline-derived CDR1 and CDR2 are SEHNR and FQNEAQ (reference sequence). The CDR3 nucleotides read TGTGCCAGCAGCCCGGGACTCAAAAACACCGGGGAGCTGTTTTTT. This codes for CASSPGLKNTGELFF.

The chain couples TRBV29-1 to TRBJ1-1; D is possibly TRBD1 (5 bases). With 4 bases removed from V and 5 bases from J, the gap between germline ends came to 11 bases. CDR3 length: 12 amino acids. The germline gives CDR1 SQVTM, CDR2 ANQGSEA. The CDR3 loop reads CSVGGLETEAFF. CDR3 bases: TGCAGCGTTGGGGGGTTGGAGACTGAAGCTTTCTTT.

This clonotype was counted ten times or more. This chain connects TRBV11-2 to TRBJ1-1; a weak D match, TRBD1 (6 bases). In germline, CDR1 is SGHAT, CDR2 FQNNGV. This CDR3 is 18 amino acids long. V shed 0 bases and J shed 7 bases, with 24 bases lying between them. The CDR3 region has the DNA TGTGCCAGCAGCTTAGATTTGGGACGGGGGGTTACAGGGCTTGAAGCTTTCTTT. Translating gives CASSLDLGRGVTGLEAFF.

The table lists this clonotype with many counts. The chain carries TRBV2 and TRBJ1-2; 9 bases align to TRBD1. The CDR3 has 13 residues. Trimming removed 6 bases from V and 4 bases from J; junction bases left unmatched: 3. The germline CDR1 and CDR2 sequences are SNHLY and FYNNEI. The CDR3 DNA reads TGTGCCAGCAGATTGGGACAGGGCTATGGCTACACCTTC. Protein sequence: CASRLGQGYGYTF.

J is TRBJ2-1 and V is TRBV11-3, with D maybe TRBD2 (5 bases). V lost 5 bases to trimming and J lost 9 bases, with 20 bases between them. The CDR3 covers 15 residues. Germline V lookup: CDR1 SGHNT, CDR2 YENEEA. The CDR3 is CASSPHPFLGSEQFF. The CDR3 DNA reads as TGTGCCAGCAGCCCCCACCCCTTTTTGGGGAGTGAGCAGTTCTTC.

This sequence joins TRBV6-1 and TRBJ2-7, with 7 bases matching TRBD2. CDR3 length equals 14 residues. The germline V gene encodes CDR1 MNHNS and CDR2 SASEGT. V shed 6 bases, J shed 4 bases, and the junction held 9 bases outside the gene matches. Here the CDR3 reads CASRSSGLSYEQYF. The CDR3 DNA sequence: TGTGCCAGCAGATCATCGGGACTATCTTACGAGCAGTACTTC.

This clonotype was seen repeatedly, ten times or more. The J gene is TRBJ1-2, the V gene TRBV20-1; 9 bases are a match to TRBD1. V was clipped by 7 bases and J by 8 bases; unmatched bases: 11. Germline V gene data show CDR1 as DFQATT and CDR2 as SNEGSKA (reference sequence). CDR3 size: 13 residues. In DNA, the CDR3 is TGCAGTGTCGCTACCGGGACAGGGCGCGGCTACACCTTC. It codes for CSVATGTGRGYTF.

This rearrangement joins TRBV20-1 to TRBJ2-7; 11 bases match TRBD1. Germline assignment: CDR1 DFQATT and CDR2 SNEGSKA (reference sequence). The V gene end was trimmed by 1 base and the J gene end by 2 bases; junction bases not matched to a gene: 4. The CDR3 contains 15 residues. The CDR3 is CSARVRDRGTYEQYF. The CDR3 DNA is TGCAGTGCTAGAGTACGGGACAGGGGGACCTACGAGCAGTACTTC.

The rearrangement links TRBV29-1 to TRBJ2-7; 9 nucleotides align to TRBD1. The CDR3 length is 13 residues. V lost 6 bases and J lost 5; bases outside the gene matches: 8. CDR1 SQVTM and CDR2 ANQGSEA come from the germline V gene. CDR3 region: CSVPSGTGNEQYF. CDR3 DNA sequence: TGCAGCGTACCATCGGGGACAGGGAACGAGCAGTACTTC.

This clonotype was recorded many times. The chain has TRBV5-5 and TRBJ1-5; TRBD1 aligns across 8 bases. Losses at the gene ends were 4 bases for V and 3 bases for J; bases not matched to a gene: 9. CDR1 SGHKS and CDR2 YYEKEE come from the germline V gene (reference sequence). The CDR3 has 16 amino acids. This CDR3 is CASSPWTGLVNQPQHF. The CDR3 DNA reads as TGTGCCAGCAGCCCCTGGACAGGGTTAGTCAATCAGCCCCAGCATTTT.

There are many counts of this clonotype. This chain connects TRBV20-1 to TRBJ2-7; 9 bases agree with TRBD1. The CDR3 length is 13 residues. V lost 6 bases to trimming and J lost 5 bases; unmatched junction nucleotides: 8. Germline CDR1 DFQATT, CDR2 SNEGSKA (reference sequence). The CDR3 here is CSAPSWTGDEQYF. DNA of the CDR3: TGCAGTGCCCCTTCCTGGACAGGGGACGAGCAGTACTTC.

This clonotype was counted many times. This CDR3 is CASSQDRRLARNEQFF. The DNA for the CDR3 is TGTGCCAGCAGCCAAGATAGGAGACTAGCGCGAAATGAGCAGTTCTTC. This chain joins TRBV3-1 and TRBJ2-1, with 8 bases that match TRBD2. Germline V CDR1 and CDR2: LGHDT, YNNKEL (reference sequence). V was pared by 0 bases and J by 7 bases, with 8 bases of the junction left unmatched. This CDR3 has 16 amino acids.

This chain connects TRBV25-1 to TRBJ2-7; D remains unclear. The CDR3 covers 17 residues. Trimming shortened V by 3 bases and J by 1 base, and 19 bases separated the two germline ends. CDR1 is MGHDK and CDR2 is SYGVNS in the germline V gene. CDR3 in amino acids: CASSDRHGPYNSYEQYF. CDR3 coding DNA: TGTGCCAGCAGTGACCGACATGGTCCTTACAATTCCTACGAGCAGTACTTC.

This clonotype has ten or more counts. The chain combines TRBV18 with TRBJ2-3; a possible D gene is TRBD1 (5 bases). Looked up from germline, CDR1 is KGHSH and CDR2 is LQKENI. The ends were cut back, 6 bases at V and 2 bases at J, with 18 bases in the middle. The CDR3 totals 16 residues. The CDR3 is CASSTFQTAYTDTQYF. CDR3 DNA sequence: TGTGCCAGCTCCACCTTTCAGACAGCCTACACAGATACGCAGTATTTT.

This clonotype was observed a handful of times. The rearrangement joins TRBV7-2 to TRBJ2-5, with D unclear. There are 14 residues in the CDR3. Trimming removed 5 bases from V and 10 bases from J, with 20 bases in between. Germline CDR1 is SGHTA and CDR2 is FQGNSA. CDR3 sequence: CASSPSPDWLDQYF. DNA of the CDR3: TGTGCCAGCAGCCCCTCCCCCGACTGGTTGGACCAGTACTTC.